The 26 T cell receptor beta chains listed next were all sequenced from one sample in a study of Graves' ophthalmopathy and Graves' hyperthyroidism. Amplified TCR beta CDR3 regions were obtained using RNA transcripts as template. An opening RT-PCR round employed HTBI primers and preceded a second-round multiplex PCR. Using its own MiXCR run on the multiplex PCR reads, TCRdb lists one record per CDR3 protein. This sample has 600,000 to 950,000 distinct CDR3 sequences, with around 40% found just once. Sequencing was carried out using peripheral blood. These receptors originate from an adult man with Graves' ophthalmopathy.

The chain has TRBV25-1 and TRBJ1-6; 7 nucleotides match TRBD1. This CDR3 comprises 14 residues. V gave up 8 bases and J gave up 7 bases; unmatched junction bases: 8. Germline-derived CDR1 and CDR2 are MGHDK and SYGVNS. The CDR3 coding sequence is TGTGCCAGCTTGCGTGGGACAGAAAATTCACCCCTCCACTTT. This codes for CASLRGTENSPLHF.

This clonotype appeared many times. In DNA, the CDR3 is TGCAGCGTTTCGCGAGGGCCCAATCAGCCCCAGCATTTT. It is translated as CSVSRGPNQPQHF. The rearrangement uses TRBV29-1 and TRBJ1-5; no clear D gene. The V end was cut by 5 bases, the J end by 3 bases, with 11 bases between. CDR3 length equals 13 residues. CDR1 is SQVTM, CDR2 ANQGSEA, per germline.

CDR3 nucleotides: TGCGCCAGCAGCTCGGGGCTGACCTCCGGGTACGAGCAGTACTTC. This encodes CASSSGLTSGYEQYF. The rearrangement links TRBV5-1 to TRBJ2-7, with D perhaps assigned TRBD1 or TRBD2 (5 bases each). V was cut by 3 bases and J by 4 bases, with 17 bases left in between. This CDR3 contains 15 residues. Germline V gives CDR1 SGHRS, CDR2 YFSETQ. The variable domain in full, with the rest retrieved from reference TRBV5-1 and TRBJ2-7, is KAGVTQTPRYLIKTRGQQVTLSCSPISGHRSVSWYQQTPGQGLQFLFEYFSETQRNKGNFPGRFSGRQFSNSRSEMNVSTLELGDSALYLCASSSGLTSGYEQYFGPGTRLTVT.

The sample holds one count of this clonotype. CDR3 coding DNA: TGTGCCAGCAGTGTAGGGGGAATGTCCGAAGCTTTCTTT. Translating gives CASSVGGMSEAFF. This chain connects TRBV2 to TRBJ1-1, with D perhaps TRBD1 (6 bases). CDR1 and CDR2 from the germline V gene are SNHLY and FYNNEI. The CDR3 contains 13 residues. The germline V and J ends were trimmed by 4 bases and 8 bases, with 14 bases remaining between them.

The chain is built from TRBV29-1 and TRBJ1-1; D is undetermined. CDR3 length equals 13 residues. The V gene lost 7 bases and the J gene lost 0 bases, with 12 bases spanning the gap. Looked up from germline, CDR1 is SQVTM and CDR2 is ANQGSEA. Written as DNA, the CDR3 is TGCAGCGGCCGTAATGGATTGAACACTGAAGCTTTCTTT. This codes for CSGRNGLNTEAFF.

This clonotype was observed once. The chain joins TRBV2 to TRBJ2-7; 8 positions match TRBD1. The CDR3 length is 15 residues. Germline trimming cut 8 bases from V and 2 bases from J; bases unmatched to any gene: 11. Germline lookup yields CDR1 SNHLY and CDR2 FYNNEI. The CDR3 loop reads CASSSRDRNTYEQYF. CDR3 coding DNA: TGTGCCAGCTCGTCCCGGGACAGGAATACCTACGAGCAGTACTTC.

In the case of this clonotype: A much larger clone differs by one base, so this may be a read error. The genes are TRBV7-9 and TRBJ1-1, with TRBD1 matching 7 bases. V shed 5 bases, J shed 4 bases, and the junction held 10 bases outside the gene matches. In germline, CDR1 is SEHNR, CDR2 FQNEAQ (reference sequence). CDR3 length equals 15 residues. The CDR3 nucleotides are TGTGCCAGCAGCCCCCCACAGGGGATAGGCACTGAAGCTTTCTTT. Translated: CASSPPQGIGTEAFF.

Notes on this clonotype: At one end, the junction sequence differs from germline, possibly due to a read error. V usage is TRBV10-3 and J usage is TRBJ2-7; D is unresolved. The CDR3 is 15 amino acids. Germline-derived CDR1 and CDR2 are ENHRY and SYGVKD. The DNA of the CDR3 is TGTGCCAGCAGTTACTCGCCGCGGATCTCCTACGAGCAGTACTTC. Protein: CASSYSPRISYEQYF.

The chain links TRBV29-1 to TRBJ2-7, with no clear D. There are 13 residues in the CDR3. The V gene's germline CDR1 is SQVTM and CDR2 ANQGSEA. V dropped 4 bases and J dropped 5 bases, with 15 bases sitting between them. CDR3 residues: CSVASGRFNEQYF. In DNA form, the CDR3 reads TGCAGCGTTGCGTCCGGCAGGTTCAACGAGCAGTACTTC.

This clonotype showed up many times. The chain joins TRBV7-2 to TRBJ2-7; D might be TRBD1 (5 bases). In germline, CDR1 is SGHTA, CDR2 FQGNSA. The CDR3 spans 14 residues. V was clipped by 7 bases and J by 0 bases, with 13 bases between them. DNA for the CDR3: TGTGCCAGCAAAGGACAATACTACTCCTACGAGCAGTACTTC. It is translated as CASKGQYYSYEQYF.

The chain recombines TRBV25-1 with TRBJ1-2, with D possibly matching TRBD1 (6 bases). V lost 3 bases and J lost 7, with 15 bases in between. The CDR3 is 14 residues long. Germline CDR1 reads MGHDK; CDR2 reads SYGVNS. The CDR3 bases are TGTGCCAGCAGTGAGGGGCAGGGGTTCATTGGCTACACCTTC. As protein: CASSEGQGFIGYTF.

This clonotype was seen ten or more times. The V gene is TRBV7-2, the J gene TRBJ1-5, with 9 bases lining up with TRBD1. CDR1 SGHTA and CDR2 FQGNSA come from the germline V gene. The V segment lost 8 bases and the J segment 6 bases; nucleotides outside the gene matches: 2. The CDR3 consists of 12 residues. The CDR3 DNA follows: TGTGCCAGCGGACAGGGGAGTCAGCCCCAGCATTTT. Its translation is CASGQGSQPQHF.

This clonotype was found many times. V gene TRBV9 combines with J gene TRBJ1-4; 8 nucleotides line up with TRBD1. Germline trimming cut 0 bases from V and 8 bases from J; bases unmatched to any gene: 6. The CDR3 has 15 amino acids. In germline, CDR1 is SGDLS, CDR2 YYNGEE. The CDR3 DNA sequence: TGTGCCAGCAGCGTAGGGGGGGACAGGACCGAAAAACTGTTTTTT. Protein: CASSVGGDRTEKLFF. The full variable domain, its missing parts supplied by reference TRBV9 and TRBJ1-4, is DSGVTQTPKHLITATGQRVTLRCSPRSGDLSVYWYQQSLDQGLQFLIQYYNGEERAKGNILERFSAQQFPDLHSELNLSSLELGDSALYFCASSVGGDRTEKLFFGSGTQLSVL.

As regards this clonotype: At one of its ends the junction is not consistent with the germline gene, which may arise from a read error. The V call is TRBV10-3, the J call TRBJ2-7; 9 nucleotides match TRBD2. Germline V gene lookup returns CDR1 ENHRY and CDR2 SYGVKD. There are 17 residues in the CDR3. This CDR3 is CASSYSAPREGGYEQYF. CDR3 nucleotide sequence: TGTGCCAGCAGTTACTCGGCCCCGCGGGAGGGCGGATACGAGCAGTACTTC.

This clonotype was detected a few times. V usage is TRBV14 and J usage is TRBJ1-1; 7 bases are shared with TRBD1. CDR1 and CDR2 from the germline V gene are SGHDN and FVKESK. Trimming at V came to 3 bases and at J to 1 base, leaving 14 bases not matched to a gene. The CDR3 extends over 18 amino acids. This CDR3 is CASSHALFRTGRNTEAFF. CDR3 bases: TGTGCCAGCAGCCACGCCCTATTCCGGACAGGTAGGAACACTGAAGCTTTCTTT.

The chain combines TRBV14 with TRBJ2-7; D not certain. With 4 bases removed from V and 5 bases from J, the gap between germline ends came to 9 bases. Per the germline V gene, CDR1 is SGHDN and CDR2 is FVKESK. The CDR3 consists of 12 residues. CDR3 in DNA: TGTGCCAGCAGCCCTCTCGTCCACGAGCAGTACTTC. Its protein product is CASSPLVHEQYF. Based on the CDR3 plus reference TRBV14 and TRBJ2-7, the full variable domain is EAGVTQFPSHSVIEKGQTVTLRCDPISGHDNLYWYRRVMGKEIKFLLHFVKESKQDESGMPNNRFLAERTGGTYSTLKVQPAELEDSGVYFCASSPLVHEQYFGPGTRLTVT.

This clonotype was seen repeatedly, ten times or more. The chain couples TRBV11-2 to TRBJ2-5; D gene ambiguous. Trimming took 1 base from V and 2 from J, leaving 14 bases between them. In germline, CDR1 is SGHAT, CDR2 FQNNGV. CDR3 size: 16 residues. CDR3 nucleotides: TGTGCCAGCAGCTTAGGGTTCGGGCAGGTACAAGAGACCCAGTACTTC. Encoded protein: CASSLGFGQVQETQYF.

This clonotype appeared once. This CDR3 fails to terminate in the conserved phenylalanine or tryptophan, so it likely reflects a read error. The limits of the CDR3 on the DNA are not certain, so only TCRdb's listed CDR3 is given. The chain is built from TRBV20-1 and TRBJ1-3. Inclusive of both ends, the CDR3 amounts to 9 amino acids. CDR1 and CDR2 (germline): DFQATT, SNEGSKA (reference sequence). CDR3 in amino acids: CSAYGTSIT.

This clonotype was picked up a small number of times. The chain carries TRBV7-9 and TRBJ2-6; weak D call: TRBD1 (5 bases). Deletions cut 5 bases from V and 4 bases from J, with 15 bases between. The CDR3 runs to 16 residues. Germline assignment: CDR1 SEHNR and CDR2 FQNEAQ (reference sequence). The CDR3 here is CASSQVRASGANVLTF. In DNA, the CDR3 is TGTGCCAGCAGCCAAGTCAGGGCCTCCGGGGCCAACGTCCTGACTTTC. Based on the CDR3 plus reference TRBV7-9 and TRBJ2-6, the full variable domain is DTGVSQNPRHKITKRGQNVTFRCDPISEHNRLYWYRQTLGQGPEFLTYFQNEAQLEKSRLLSDRFSAERPKGSFSTLEIQRTEQGDSAMYLCASSQVRASGANVLTFGAGSRLTVL.

This clonotype has just a few counts. This sequence joins TRBV12-3 or TRBV12-4 and TRBJ1-4; D unclear. The CDR3 length is 12 residues. V was shortened by 9 bases and J by 0 bases, with 5 bases between the two germline ends. For the CDR3, the DNA is TGTGCCAGTGGGTCAACTAATGAAAAACTGTTTTTT. It yields the protein CASGSTNEKLFF.

Many counts were recorded for this clonotype. The gene calls are TRBV10-2 and TRBJ2-5; a weak D match, TRBD2 (6 bases). The CDR3 is 17 residues long. V was cut by 0 bases and J by 6 bases, with 20 bases left in between. The germline V gene encodes CDR1 WSHSY and CDR2 SAAADI. For the CDR3, the DNA is TGCGCCAGCAGTGAGTCGACGGGTGGCGGGGCTCGACAGACCCAGTACTTC. The encoded protein is CASSESTGGGARQTQYF.

This chain connects TRBV7-2 to TRBJ2-5; 8 bases align to TRBD1. This CDR3 has 14 residues. V was clipped by 6 bases and J by 5 bases; unmatched bases: 8. CDR1 SGHTA and CDR2 FQGNSA come from the germline V gene. Here the CDR3 reads CASSLLTGAETQYF. Written as DNA, the CDR3 is TGTGCCAGCAGTCTGCTGACAGGGGCGGAGACCCAGTACTTC.

In its sample, this clonotype was seen a few times. J is TRBJ1-5 and V is TRBV20-1; no firm D call. CDR3 length: 13 residues. Between the trimmed V and J ends, which lost 1 base and 3 bases, there was a span of 7 bases. In germline, CDR1 is DFQATT, CDR2 SNEGSKA (reference sequence). The CDR3 here is CSARVGNNQPQHF. As DNA, the CDR3 is TGCAGTGCTAGAGTTGGGAACAATCAGCCCCAGCATTTT.

V usage is TRBV28 and J usage is TRBJ2-7; 8 positions agree with TRBD2. Trimming removed 7 bases from V and 6 bases from J; junction bases left unmatched: 23. The CDR3 runs 18 residues. Germline V gives CDR1 MDHEN, CDR2 SYDVKM. The CDR3 loop is CASKGVSGTRVRIIEQYF. DNA of the CDR3: TGTGCCAGCAAGGGGGTGTCCGGGACTAGAGTTAGGATAATCGAGCAGTACTTC.

This clonotype has ten or more counts. A junction boundary mismatches the germline segment, possibly from a read error. The chain couples TRBV14 to TRBJ2-7; D remains ambiguous. Germline V gene lookup returns CDR1 SGHDN and CDR2 FVKESK. This CDR3 comprises 13 residues. The CDR3 DNA is TGTGCCAGCAGTCAAGGGTCAGGTTACGAGCAGTACTTC. Its protein is CASSQGSGYEQYF.

About this clonotype: It may be a read error: a sequence one base away is much more abundant. The rearrangement uses TRBV7-2 and TRBJ1-6; no clear D. V was shortened by 2 bases and J by 8 bases, with 16 bases between the two germline ends. Looked up from germline, CDR1 is SGHTA and CDR2 is FQGNSA. The CDR3 is made up of 16 amino acids. The CDR3 loop reads CASSLRYTAADSPLHF. Written as DNA, the CDR3 is TGTGCCAGCAGCTTAAGATATACAGCCGCGGATTCACCCCTCCACTTT.